This T cell receptor beta chain came from a study of T cells after yellow fever vaccination. Overall study context: Low-cell-number fractions underwent preparation using SMART-Seq v4 Ultra Low Input. Broader study findings: A weaker secondary response peaked on day 5, the primary on day 15. Clones that expanded after primary vaccination mostly reappeared after the booster (roughly 95% CD4, roughly 87% CD8).

V lost 0 bases and J lost 8; bases outside the gene matches: 7. From germline, CDR1 is MNHEY and CDR2 SVGAGI. The CDR3 consists of 15 residues. In this sample, this clonotype turned up many times. Antigen: not known. 5'RACE template switching added a universal primer site and UMIs to TCR cDNA. TCRdb re-called the 5' RACE reads with MiXCR, one entry per CDR3 protein. The profile shows some 400,000 distinct CDR3 sequences, 18% of them singletons. This chain uses TRBV6-5 with TRBJ1-2; 9 bases match TRBD1. The TCR sequence derives from a man aged 18 to 30 who received the YFV17D yellow fever vaccine. The starting material was PBMCs, obtained before the yellow fever booster vaccination. The CDR3 here is CASSYSRTGVKGYTF. CDR3 nucleotides: TGTGCCAGCAGTTACTCCCGGACAGGGGTTAAAGGCTACACCTTC.